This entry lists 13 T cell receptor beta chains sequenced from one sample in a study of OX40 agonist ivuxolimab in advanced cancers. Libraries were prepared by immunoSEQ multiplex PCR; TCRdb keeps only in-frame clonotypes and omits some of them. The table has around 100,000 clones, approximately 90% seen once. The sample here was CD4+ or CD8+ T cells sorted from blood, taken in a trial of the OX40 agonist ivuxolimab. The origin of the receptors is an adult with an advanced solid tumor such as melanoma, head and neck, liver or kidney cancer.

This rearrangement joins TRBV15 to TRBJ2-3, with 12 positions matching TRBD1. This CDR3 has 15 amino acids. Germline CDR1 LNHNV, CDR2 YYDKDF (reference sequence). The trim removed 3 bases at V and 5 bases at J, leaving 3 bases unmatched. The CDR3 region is CATSRGQGAVDTQYF. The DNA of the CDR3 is TGTGCCACCAGCAGGGGACAGGGGGCGGTAGATACGCAGTATTTT.

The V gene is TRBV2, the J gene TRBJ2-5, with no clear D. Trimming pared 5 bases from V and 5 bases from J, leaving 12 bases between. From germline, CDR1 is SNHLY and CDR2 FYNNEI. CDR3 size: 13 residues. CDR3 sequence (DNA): TGTGCCAGCAGTCAAGAGGCGCGGGAGACCCAGTACTTC. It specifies CASSQEARETQYF.

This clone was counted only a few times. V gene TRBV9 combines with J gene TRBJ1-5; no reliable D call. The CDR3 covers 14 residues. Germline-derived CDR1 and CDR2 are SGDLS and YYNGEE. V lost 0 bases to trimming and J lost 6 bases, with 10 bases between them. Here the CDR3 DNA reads TGTGCCAGCAGCGTAGGGGTCGGGCGTCAGCCCCAGCATTTT. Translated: CASSVGVGRQPQHF.

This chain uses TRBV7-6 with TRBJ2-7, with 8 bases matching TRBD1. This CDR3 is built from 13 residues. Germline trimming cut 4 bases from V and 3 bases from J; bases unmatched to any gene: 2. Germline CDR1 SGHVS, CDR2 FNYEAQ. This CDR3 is CASSSGQVYEQYF. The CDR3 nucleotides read TGTGCCAGCAGCTCGGGACAGGTCTACGAGCAGTACTTC.

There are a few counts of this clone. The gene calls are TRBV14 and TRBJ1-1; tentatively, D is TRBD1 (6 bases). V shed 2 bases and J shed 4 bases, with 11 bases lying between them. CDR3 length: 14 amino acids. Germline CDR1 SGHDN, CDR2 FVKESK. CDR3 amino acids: CASSQTGLGTEAFF. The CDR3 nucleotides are TGTGCCAGCAGCCAAACAGGGTTGGGCACTGAAGCTTTCTTT.

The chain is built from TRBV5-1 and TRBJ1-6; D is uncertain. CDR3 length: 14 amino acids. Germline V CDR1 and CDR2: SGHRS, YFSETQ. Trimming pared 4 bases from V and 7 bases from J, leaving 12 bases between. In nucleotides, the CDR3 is TGCGCCAGCAGCACTTCGGACGGGAATTCACCCCTCCACTTT. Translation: CASSTSDGNSPLHF.

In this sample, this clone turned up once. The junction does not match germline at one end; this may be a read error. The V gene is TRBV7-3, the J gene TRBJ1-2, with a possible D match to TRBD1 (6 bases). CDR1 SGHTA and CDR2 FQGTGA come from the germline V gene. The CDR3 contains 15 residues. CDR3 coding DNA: TGTGCCAGCAGCCTAACAACCGGGGGCCGGGGTGGCTACACCTTC. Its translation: CASSLTTGGRGGYTF.

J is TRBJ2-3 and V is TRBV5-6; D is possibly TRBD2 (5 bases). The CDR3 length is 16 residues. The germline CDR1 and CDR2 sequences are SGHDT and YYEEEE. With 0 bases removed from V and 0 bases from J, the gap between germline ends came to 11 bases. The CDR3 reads CASSLAGIASTDTQYF. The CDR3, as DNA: TGTGCCAGCAGCTTGGCCGGGATAGCTAGCACAGATACGCAGTATTTT.

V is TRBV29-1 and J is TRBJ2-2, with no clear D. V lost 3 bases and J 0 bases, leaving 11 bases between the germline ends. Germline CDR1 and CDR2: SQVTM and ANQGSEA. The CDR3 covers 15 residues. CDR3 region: CSVEGGLANTGELFF. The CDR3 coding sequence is TGCAGCGTTGAGGGTGGGCTAGCGAACACCGGGGAGCTGTTTTTT.

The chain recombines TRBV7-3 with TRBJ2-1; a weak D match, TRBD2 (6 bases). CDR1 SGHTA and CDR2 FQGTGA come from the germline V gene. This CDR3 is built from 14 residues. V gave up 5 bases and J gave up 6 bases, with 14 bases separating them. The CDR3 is CASSVSGGLNEQFF. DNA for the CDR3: TGTGCCAGCAGCGTCTCCGGGGGACTCAATGAGCAGTTCTTC.

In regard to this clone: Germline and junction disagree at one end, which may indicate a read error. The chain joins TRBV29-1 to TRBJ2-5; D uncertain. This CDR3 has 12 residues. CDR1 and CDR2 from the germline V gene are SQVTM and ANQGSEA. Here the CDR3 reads CSLDPNGETQYF. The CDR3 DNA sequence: TGCAGCCTTGACCCTAACGGGGAGACCCAGTACTTC.

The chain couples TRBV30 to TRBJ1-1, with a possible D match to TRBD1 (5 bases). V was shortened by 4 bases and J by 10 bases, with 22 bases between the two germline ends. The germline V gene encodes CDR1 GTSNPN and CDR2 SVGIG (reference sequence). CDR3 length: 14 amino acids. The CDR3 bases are TGTGCCTGGACCTTTGGGCCGGGGGGGGACCCAGCTTTCTTT. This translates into CAWTFGPGGDPAFF.

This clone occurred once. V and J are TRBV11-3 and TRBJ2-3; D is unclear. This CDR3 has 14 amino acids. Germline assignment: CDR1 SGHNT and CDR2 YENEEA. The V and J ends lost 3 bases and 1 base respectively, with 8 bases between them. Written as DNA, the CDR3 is TGTGCCAGCAGCTTTGGACGCGGCACAGATACGCAGTATTTT. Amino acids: CASSFGRGTDTQYF.